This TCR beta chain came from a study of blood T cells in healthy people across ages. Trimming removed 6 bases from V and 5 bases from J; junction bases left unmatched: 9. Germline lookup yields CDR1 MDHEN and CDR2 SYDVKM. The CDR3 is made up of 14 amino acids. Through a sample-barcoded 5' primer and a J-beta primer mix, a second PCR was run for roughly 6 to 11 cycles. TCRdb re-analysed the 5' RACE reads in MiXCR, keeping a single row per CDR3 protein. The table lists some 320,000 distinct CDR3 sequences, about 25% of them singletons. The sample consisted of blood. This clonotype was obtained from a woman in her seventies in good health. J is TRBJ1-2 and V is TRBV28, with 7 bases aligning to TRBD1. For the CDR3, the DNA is TGTGCCAGCAGAAGACTCGGGACAGAGTATGGCTACACCTTC. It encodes CASRRLGTEYGYTF.